This T cell receptor (beta chain) was captured in a study of T-cell reconstitution after alpha-beta-depleted transplantation in children (dated by TCRdb to 2016 to 2018). For the study in its entirety: The study quantitatively tracked T-cell immune reconstitution after TCRalphabeta/CD19-depleted allogeneic hematopoietic cell transplantation in children using TCR repertoire profiling.

The library was obtained by PCR. These reads were obtained on an Illumina HiSeq 2500. To normalize quantification of the TCRbeta repertoire, the TCR libraries were built with molecular barcoding that relied on unique molecular identifiers. TCRdb cleaned the public reads at Q25 with fastp, built clones with MiXCR and kept in-frame beta chains. All rows with the same CDR3 protein become a single entry with the most common DNA and genes. A total of some 830,000 distinct CDR3 sequences appear in this sample, approximately 15% of them only once. The ten largest clones add up to roughly 5% of the sample. Overall study results and their limits: Over subsequent months, a decline in hyperexpanded clone frequencies was noted, and after one year, T-cell counts and TCRbeta diversity were mostly ascribed to newly produced T cells. Apparently early alphabetaT-cell count recovery about two months after transplant reportedly relied on only several hundred rapidly expanded clones derived from non-depleted graft cells. The high TCRbeta diversity at day 60 in some patients was ascribed to recipient T cells and intrathymic progenitors that had survived conditioning.

This clonotype was recorded many times. Its antigen target is currently unknown. Base-call qualities are not available, and no considerably larger clone is one nucleotide away. The treatment or condition label, read with the paper, signifies: allogeneic hematopoietic cell transplantation with graft depleted of TCRalphabeta T cells and CD19 B cells. The transplant recipients were children given TCRalphabeta/CD19-depleted allogeneic hematopoietic cell grafts. The germline V gene (reference sequence) supplies CDR1 WNHNN and CDR2 SYGVQD. The CDR3, cysteine through phenylalanine, is 17 amino acids long. Of all the DNA, just the CDR3 is kept, 51 bases in frame from base 1. V drops 3 bases and J drops 2 bases, leaving 14 bases in between.

The V and J segments used are TRBV10-1 and TRBJ2-6, with the D gene not confidently named. The source of this sequence is a male patient younger than 18 who had a stem cell transplant for acute lymphoblastic leukemia, so the T cells may come from the graft donor. Sequenced here: PBMCs, mostly from graft donor cells, sampled 360 days after TCRalphabeta/CD19-depleted stem cell transplant. At the DNA level, the sequence is TGCGCCAGCAGTGATTCGATTTTGGTTCCTGGGGCCAACGTCCTGACTTTC. This translates into CASSDSILVPGANVLTF.